This TCR beta chain was documented in a study of T cells in Graves' hyperthyroidism and ophthalmopathy. This clonotype was recorded at least ten times. The V and J ends lost 5 bases and 2 bases respectively, with 13 bases between them. The CDR3 runs to 14 residues. Germline loops: CDR1 SGHTA, CDR2 FQGNSA. The source material, RNA transcripts, was used to amplify TCR beta CDR3 regions. Using the HTBI primer set, a first-round RT-PCR was run on the TCR CDR3. TCRdb re-derived calls from the multiplex PCR reads in MiXCR, one entry per CDR3 protein. Of about 290,000 distinct CDR3 sequences in the sample, 10% to 15% were seen once.

This sequence originates from a woman in her 30s with Graves' hyperthyroidism that later progressed to Graves' ophthalmopathy. The chain couples TRBV7-2 to TRBJ2-7; D gene ambiguous. Sequencing was performed on blood. The CDR3 nucleotides read TGTGCCAGCAGCCCCGACTGGACCGCCTACGAGCAGTACTTC. It encodes CASSPDWTAYEQYF.